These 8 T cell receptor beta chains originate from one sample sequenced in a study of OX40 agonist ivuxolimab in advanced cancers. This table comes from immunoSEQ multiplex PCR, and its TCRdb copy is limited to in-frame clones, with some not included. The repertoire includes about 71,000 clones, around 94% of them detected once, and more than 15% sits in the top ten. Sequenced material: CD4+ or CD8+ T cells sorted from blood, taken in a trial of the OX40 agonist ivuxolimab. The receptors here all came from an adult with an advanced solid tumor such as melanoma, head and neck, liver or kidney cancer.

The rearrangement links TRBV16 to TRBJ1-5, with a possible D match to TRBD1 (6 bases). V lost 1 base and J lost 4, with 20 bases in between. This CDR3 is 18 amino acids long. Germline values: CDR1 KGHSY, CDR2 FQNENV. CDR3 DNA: TGTGCCAGCAGCCAATTTGGCAGGCAGGGGTCTGAAAATCAGCCCCAGCATTTT. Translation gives CASSQFGRQGSENQPQHF.

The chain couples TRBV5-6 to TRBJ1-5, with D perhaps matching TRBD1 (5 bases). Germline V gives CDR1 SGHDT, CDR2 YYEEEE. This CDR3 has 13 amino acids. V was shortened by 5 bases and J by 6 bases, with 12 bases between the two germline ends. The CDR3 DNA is TGTGCCAGCAGTTCTCCCGGGGCTCAGCCCCAGCATTTT. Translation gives CASSSPGAQPQHF.

This chain's CDR3 is CASSFGTSYEQYF. The DNA for the CDR3 is TGTGCCAGCAGTTTCGGGACTAGCTACGAGCAGTACTTC. The genes are TRBV27 and TRBJ2-7; TRBD2 agrees at 8 bases. This CDR3 comprises 13 residues. Per germline, CDR1 MNHEY and CDR2 SMNVEV (reference sequence). Unmatched junction bases numbered 1, after V lost 3 bases and J lost 3 bases.

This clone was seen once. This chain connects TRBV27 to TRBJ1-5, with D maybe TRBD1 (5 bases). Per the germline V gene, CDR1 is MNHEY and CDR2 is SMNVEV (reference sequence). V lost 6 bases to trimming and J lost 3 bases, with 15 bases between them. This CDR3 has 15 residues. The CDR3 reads CASRGQGGYNQPQHF. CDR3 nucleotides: TGTGCCAGCAGAGGGCAGGGAGGCTACAATCAGCCCCAGCATTTT.

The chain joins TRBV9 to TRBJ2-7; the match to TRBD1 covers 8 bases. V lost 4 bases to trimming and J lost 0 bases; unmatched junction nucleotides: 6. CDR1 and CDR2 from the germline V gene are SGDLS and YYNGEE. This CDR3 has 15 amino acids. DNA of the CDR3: TGTGCCAGCAGCCCGACAGGGGCCAGCTCCTACGAGCAGTACTTC. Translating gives CASSPTGASSYEQYF.

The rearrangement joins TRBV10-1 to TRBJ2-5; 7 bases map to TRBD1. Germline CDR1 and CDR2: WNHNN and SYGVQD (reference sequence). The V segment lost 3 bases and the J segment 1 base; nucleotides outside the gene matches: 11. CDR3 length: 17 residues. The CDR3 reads CASSDSPIRQGQETQYF. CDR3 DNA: TGCGCCAGCAGTGACTCTCCAATTCGACAGGGCCAAGAGACCCAGTACTTC.

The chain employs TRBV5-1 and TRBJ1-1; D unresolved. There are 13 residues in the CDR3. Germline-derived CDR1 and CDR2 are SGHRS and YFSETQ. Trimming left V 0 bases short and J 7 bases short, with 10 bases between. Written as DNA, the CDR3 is TGCGCCAGCAGCTTGGAGGGCGTCAGTGAAGCTTTCTTT. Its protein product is CASSLEGVSEAFF.

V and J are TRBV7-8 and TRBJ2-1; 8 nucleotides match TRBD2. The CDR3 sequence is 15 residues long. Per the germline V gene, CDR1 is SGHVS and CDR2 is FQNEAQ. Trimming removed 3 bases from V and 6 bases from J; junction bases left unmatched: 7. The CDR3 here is CASSLSGSRGNEQFF. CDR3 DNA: TGTGCCAGCAGCTTGAGCGGGAGCCGGGGCAATGAGCAGTTCTTC. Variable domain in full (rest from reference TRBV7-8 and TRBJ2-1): GAGVSQSPRYKVAKRGQDVALRCDPISGHVSLFWYQQALGQGPEFLTYFQNEAQLDKSGLPSDRFFAERPEGSVSTLKIQRTQQEDSAVYLCASSLSGSRGNEQFFGPGTRLTVL.